This T cell receptor beta chain appears in the sequencing data of a study of T-cell memory formation after mild COVID-19. General study findings and limits: Balance between CD4 and CD8 was seen in clones contracting day 15 to 85, and a CD4+ lean was seen in later expanders. Second-wave clones that peaked on day 37 lacked confirmed SARS-CoV-2 specificity. Pre-infection memory harbored some responding clones, suggesting cross-reactive memory joined.

Employing constant-segment primers, 5'RACE generated TCR alpha and TCR beta cDNA libraries bearing sample barcodes and UMIs. TCRdb processed the 5' RACE reads anew with MiXCR; each CDR3 protein has one entry. The sample includes 450,000 or so distinct CDR3 sequences, 20% of them seen just once. V was pared by 0 bases and J by 1 base, with 9 bases between. CDR1 is MNHEY and CDR2 is SVGAGI in the germline V gene. The CDR3 length is 15 residues. On this clonotype itself: What it binds is not known.

The source of this sequence is an adult woman who had mild COVID-19 (a few samples of this study predate the infection). Cell type and time point are not known. The chain links TRBV6-5 to TRBJ1-2; D is uncertain. Sequencing was carried out using PBMCs or a T cell subset sorted from them (not recorded which). The DNA of the CDR3 is TGTGCCAGCAGTTACTCGACGGGGTTTAACTATGGCTACACCTTC. Translation gives CASSYSTGFNYGYTF.